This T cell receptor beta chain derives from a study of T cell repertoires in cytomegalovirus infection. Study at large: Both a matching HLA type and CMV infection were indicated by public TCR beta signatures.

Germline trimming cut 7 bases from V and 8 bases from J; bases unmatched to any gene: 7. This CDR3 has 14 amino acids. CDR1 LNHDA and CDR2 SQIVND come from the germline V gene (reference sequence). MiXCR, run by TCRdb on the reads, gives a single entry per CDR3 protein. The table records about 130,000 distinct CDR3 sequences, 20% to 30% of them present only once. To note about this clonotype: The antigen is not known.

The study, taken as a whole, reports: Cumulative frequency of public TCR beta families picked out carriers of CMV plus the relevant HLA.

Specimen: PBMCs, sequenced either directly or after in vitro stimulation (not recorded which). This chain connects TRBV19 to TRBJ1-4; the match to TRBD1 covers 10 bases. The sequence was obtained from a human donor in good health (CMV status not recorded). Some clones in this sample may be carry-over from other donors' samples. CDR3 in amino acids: CASTPRQGAEKLFF. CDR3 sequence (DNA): TGTGCCAGTACCCCGCGACAGGGGGCCGAAAAACTGTTTTTT.